The next 5 T cell receptor beta chains were all read from a single sample in a study of blood T cell repertoires in COVID-19. Assay: immunoSEQ multiplex PCR; the TCRdb copy retains only in-frame clones and omits some. The sample records 240,000 or so clones, 75% to 85% being singletons. The sample comprised peripheral blood. The receptors derive from a woman aged 55-69 years with active or convalescent COVID-19.

The V and J genes are TRBV11-1 and TRBJ2-7, with 7 bases lining up with TRBD1. This CDR3 comprises 12 residues. Looked up from germline, CDR1 is SGHAT and CDR2 is FQDESV (reference sequence). Trimming took 0 bases from V and 12 from J; bases not matched to a gene: 5. The CDR3 spells CASSLADRELYF. CDR3 coding DNA: TGTGCCAGCAGCTTAGCCGACAGGGAACTGTACTTC.

The V gene is TRBV14, the J gene TRBJ2-2, with 9 bases fitting TRBD2. Trimming at V came to 4 bases and at J to 4 bases, leaving 10 bases not matched to a gene. Germline assignment: CDR1 SGHDN and CDR2 FVKESK. The length of the CDR3 is 17 residues. The CDR3 DNA sequence: TGTGCCAGCAGCCCCCTTAGGAGCGGGGGGACCACCGGGGAGCTGTTTTTT. It codes for CASSPLRSGGTTGELFF.

This chain connects TRBV7-3 to TRBJ2-3, with TRBD2 matching 9 bases. Germline trimming cut 1 base from V and 4 bases from J; bases unmatched to any gene: 9. The CDR3 has 17 amino acids. The germline CDR1 and CDR2 sequences are SGHTA and FQGTGA. The CDR3 region has the DNA TGTGCCAGCAGCTTAAATCGCGGGGGGGCCGGATCAGATACGCAGTATTTT. This codes for CASSLNRGGAGSDTQYF. The entire variable domain, with the rest obtained from reference TRBV7-3 and TRBJ2-3, is as follows: GAGVSQTPSNKVTEKGKYVELRCDPISGHTALYWYRQSLGQGPEFLIYFQGTGAADDSGLPNDRFFAVRPEGSVSTLKIQRTERGDSAVYLCASSLNRGGAGSDTQYFGPGTRLTVL.

The V call is TRBV7-2, the J call TRBJ2-5; 7 positions match TRBD1. Trimming at V came to 7 bases and at J to 1 base, leaving 3 bases not matched to a gene. This CDR3 is 13 amino acids long. Germline assignment: CDR1 SGHTA and CDR2 FQGNSA. CDR3: CASTHRGQETQYF. In DNA form, the CDR3 reads TGTGCCAGCACCCACAGGGGCCAAGAGACCCAGTACTTC.

This clone was detected a few times. The chain has TRBV7-2 and TRBJ2-7, with TRBD2 identical over 11 bases. CDR3 length: 16 residues. CDR1 and CDR2 from the germline V gene are SGHTA and FQGNSA. Losses at the gene ends were 5 bases for V and 2 bases for J; bases not matched to a gene: 8. In nucleotides, the CDR3 is TGTGCCAGCAGCAGCCTAGGACTAGCGGGTCCCTACGAGCAGTACTTC. This sequence encodes CASSSLGLAGPYEQYF.